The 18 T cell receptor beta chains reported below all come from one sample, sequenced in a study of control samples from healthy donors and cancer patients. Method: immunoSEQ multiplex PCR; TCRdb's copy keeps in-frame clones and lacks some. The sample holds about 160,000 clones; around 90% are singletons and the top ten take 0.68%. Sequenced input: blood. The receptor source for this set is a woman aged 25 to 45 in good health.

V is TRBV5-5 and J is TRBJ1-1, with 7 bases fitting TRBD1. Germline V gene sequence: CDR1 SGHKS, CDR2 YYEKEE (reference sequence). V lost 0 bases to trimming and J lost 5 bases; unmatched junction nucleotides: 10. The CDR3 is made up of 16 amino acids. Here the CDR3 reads CASSLGMTGWGTEAFF. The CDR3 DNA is TGTGCCAGCAGCTTGGGGATGACAGGGTGGGGAACTGAAGCTTTCTTT.

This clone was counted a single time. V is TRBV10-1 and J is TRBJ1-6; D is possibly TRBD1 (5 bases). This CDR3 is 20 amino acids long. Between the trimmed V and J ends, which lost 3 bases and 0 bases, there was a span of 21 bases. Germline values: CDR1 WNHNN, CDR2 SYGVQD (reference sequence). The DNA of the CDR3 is TGCGCCAGCAGTGAAAACAGGATCATTGGGAGGGGCTCCTATAATTCACCCCTCCACTTT. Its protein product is CASSENRIIGRGSYNSPLHF.

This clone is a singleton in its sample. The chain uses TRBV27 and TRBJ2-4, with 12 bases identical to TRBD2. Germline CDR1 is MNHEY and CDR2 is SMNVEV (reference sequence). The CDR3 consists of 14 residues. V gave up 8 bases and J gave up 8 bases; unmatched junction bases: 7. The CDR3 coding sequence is TGTGCCAGCCGTCCCGGGACTAGCGGGCACATTCAGTACTTC. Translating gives CASRPGTSGHIQYF.

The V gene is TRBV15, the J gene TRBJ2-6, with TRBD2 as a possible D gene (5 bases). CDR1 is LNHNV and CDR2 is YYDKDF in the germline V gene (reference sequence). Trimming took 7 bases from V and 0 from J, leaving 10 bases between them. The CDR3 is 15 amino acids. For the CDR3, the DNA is TGTGCCACCAATGGACTTGTCTCTGGGGCCAACGTCCTGACTTTC. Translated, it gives CATNGLVSGANVLTF.

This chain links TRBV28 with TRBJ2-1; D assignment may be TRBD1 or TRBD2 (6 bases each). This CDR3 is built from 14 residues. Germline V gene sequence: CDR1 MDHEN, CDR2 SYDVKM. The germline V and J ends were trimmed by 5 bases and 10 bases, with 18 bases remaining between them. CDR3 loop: CASSRRRGVGEQFF. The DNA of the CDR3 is TGTGCCAGCAGTCGCCGAAGGGGGGTGGGGGAGCAGTTCTTC.

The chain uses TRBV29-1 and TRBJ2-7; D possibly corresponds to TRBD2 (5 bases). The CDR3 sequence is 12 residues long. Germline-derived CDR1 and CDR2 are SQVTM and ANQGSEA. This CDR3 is CKFFRPTTRQYF. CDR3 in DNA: TGCAAATTCTTCAGACCGACTACGAGGCAGTACTTC.

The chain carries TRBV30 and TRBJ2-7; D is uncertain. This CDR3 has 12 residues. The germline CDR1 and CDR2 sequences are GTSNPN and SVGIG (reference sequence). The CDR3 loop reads CAATPNSYEQYF. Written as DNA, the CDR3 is TGTGCAGCGACACCAAACTCCTACGAGCAGTACTTC.

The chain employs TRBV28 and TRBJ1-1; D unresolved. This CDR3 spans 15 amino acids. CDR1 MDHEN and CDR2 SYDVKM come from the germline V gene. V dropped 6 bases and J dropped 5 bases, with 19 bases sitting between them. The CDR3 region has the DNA TGTGCCAGCAGCGCCCGACCGGCGAAAGGAACTGAAGCTTTCTTT. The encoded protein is CASSARPAKGTEAFF. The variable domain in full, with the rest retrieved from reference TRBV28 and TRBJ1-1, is DVKVTQSSRYLVKRTGEKVFLECVQDMDHENMFWYRQDPGLGLRLIYFSYDVKMKEKGDIPEGYSVSREKKERFSLILESASTNQTSMYLCASSARPAKGTEAFFGQGTRLTVV.

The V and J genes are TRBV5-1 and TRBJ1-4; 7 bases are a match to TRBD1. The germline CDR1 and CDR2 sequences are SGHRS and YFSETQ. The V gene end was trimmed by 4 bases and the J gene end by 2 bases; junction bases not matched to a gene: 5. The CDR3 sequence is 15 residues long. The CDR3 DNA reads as TGCGCCAGCAGCCCACAAGGGGGCACTAATGAAAAACTGTTTTTT. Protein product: CASSPQGGTNEKLFF.

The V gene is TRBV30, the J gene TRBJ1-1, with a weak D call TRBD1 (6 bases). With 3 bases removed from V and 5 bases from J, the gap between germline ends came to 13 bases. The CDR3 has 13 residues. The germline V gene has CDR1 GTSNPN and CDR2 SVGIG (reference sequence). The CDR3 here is CAWRRGGRTEAFF. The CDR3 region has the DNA TGTGCCTGGAGACGAGGGGGAAGGACTGAAGCTTTCTTT.

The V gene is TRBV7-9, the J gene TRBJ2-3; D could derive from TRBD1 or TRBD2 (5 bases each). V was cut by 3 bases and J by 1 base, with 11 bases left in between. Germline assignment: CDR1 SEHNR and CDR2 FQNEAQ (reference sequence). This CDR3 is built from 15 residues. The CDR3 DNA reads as TGTGCCAGCAGCTTTAGTGGGGGTCGCACAGATACGCAGTATTTT. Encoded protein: CASSFSGGRTDTQYF.

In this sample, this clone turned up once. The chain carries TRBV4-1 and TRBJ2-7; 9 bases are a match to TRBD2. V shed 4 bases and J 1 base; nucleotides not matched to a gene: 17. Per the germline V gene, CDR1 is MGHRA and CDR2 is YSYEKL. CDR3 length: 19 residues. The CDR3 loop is CASSPKAQNGTSRSYEQYF. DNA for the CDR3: TGCGCCAGCAGCCCTAAGGCACAAAACGGGACTAGCCGATCCTACGAGCAGTACTTC.

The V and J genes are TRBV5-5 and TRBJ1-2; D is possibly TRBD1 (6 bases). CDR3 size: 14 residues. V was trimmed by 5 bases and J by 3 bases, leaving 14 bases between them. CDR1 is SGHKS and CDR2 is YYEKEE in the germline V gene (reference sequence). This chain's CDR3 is CASSWDTTYYGYTF. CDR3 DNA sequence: TGTGCCAGCAGTTGGGACACCACCTACTATGGCTACACCTTC.

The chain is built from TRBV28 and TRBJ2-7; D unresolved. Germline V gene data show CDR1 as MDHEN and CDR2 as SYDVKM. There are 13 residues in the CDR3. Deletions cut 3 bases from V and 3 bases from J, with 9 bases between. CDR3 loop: CASSFDRFYEQYF. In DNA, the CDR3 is TGTGCCAGCAGTTTTGACCGATTCTACGAGCAGTACTTC.

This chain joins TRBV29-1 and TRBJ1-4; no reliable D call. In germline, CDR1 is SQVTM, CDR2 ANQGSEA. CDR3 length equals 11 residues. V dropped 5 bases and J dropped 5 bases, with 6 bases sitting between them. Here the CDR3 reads CSVQRNEKLFF. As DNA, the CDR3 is TGCAGCGTTCAGAGAAATGAAAAACTGTTTTTT.

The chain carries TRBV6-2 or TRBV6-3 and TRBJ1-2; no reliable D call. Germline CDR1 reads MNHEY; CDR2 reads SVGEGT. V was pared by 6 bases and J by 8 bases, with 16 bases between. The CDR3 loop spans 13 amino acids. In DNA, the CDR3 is TGTGCCAGCAGCTTCTTTCGAACTGGGGGCTACACCTTC. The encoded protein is CASSFFRTGGYTF.

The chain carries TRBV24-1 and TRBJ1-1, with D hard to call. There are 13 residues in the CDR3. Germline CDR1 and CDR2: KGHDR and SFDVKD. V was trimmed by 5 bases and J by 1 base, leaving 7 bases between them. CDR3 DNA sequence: TGTGCCACCAGTGCGGATCCGAACACTGAAGCTTTCTTT. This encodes CATSADPNTEAFF.

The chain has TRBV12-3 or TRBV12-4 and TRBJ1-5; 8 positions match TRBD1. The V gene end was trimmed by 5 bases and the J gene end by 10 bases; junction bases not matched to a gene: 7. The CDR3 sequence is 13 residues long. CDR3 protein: CASSRTGRVPQHF. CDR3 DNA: TGTGCCAGCAGTCGGACAGGGAGAGTACCCCAGCATTTT.